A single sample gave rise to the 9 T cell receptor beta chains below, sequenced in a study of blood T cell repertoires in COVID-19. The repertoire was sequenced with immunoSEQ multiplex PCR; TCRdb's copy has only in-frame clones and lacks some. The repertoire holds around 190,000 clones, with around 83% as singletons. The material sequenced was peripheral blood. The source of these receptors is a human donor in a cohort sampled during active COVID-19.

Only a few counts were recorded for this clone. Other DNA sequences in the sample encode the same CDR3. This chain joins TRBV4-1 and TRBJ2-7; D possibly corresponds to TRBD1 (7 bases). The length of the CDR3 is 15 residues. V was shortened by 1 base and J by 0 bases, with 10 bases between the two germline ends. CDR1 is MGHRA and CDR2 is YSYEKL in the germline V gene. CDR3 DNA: TGCGCCAGCAGCCAAGGCCAGGGGGGCTCCTACGAGCAGTACTTC. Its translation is CASSQGQGGSYEQYF.

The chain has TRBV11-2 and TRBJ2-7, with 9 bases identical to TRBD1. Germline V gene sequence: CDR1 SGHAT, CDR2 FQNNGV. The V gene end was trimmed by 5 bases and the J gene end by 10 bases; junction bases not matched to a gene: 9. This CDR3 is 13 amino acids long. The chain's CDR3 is CASSRSTGGGQYF. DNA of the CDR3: TGTGCCAGCAGCAGATCGACAGGGGGAGGTCAGTACTTC.

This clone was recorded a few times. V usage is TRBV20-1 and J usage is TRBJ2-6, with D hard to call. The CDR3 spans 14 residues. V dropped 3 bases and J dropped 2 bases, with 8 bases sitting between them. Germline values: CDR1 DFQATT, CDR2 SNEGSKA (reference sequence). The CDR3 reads CSASMRTGANVLTF. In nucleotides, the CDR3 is TGCAGTGCTAGTATGCGGACTGGGGCCAACGTCCTGACTTTC.

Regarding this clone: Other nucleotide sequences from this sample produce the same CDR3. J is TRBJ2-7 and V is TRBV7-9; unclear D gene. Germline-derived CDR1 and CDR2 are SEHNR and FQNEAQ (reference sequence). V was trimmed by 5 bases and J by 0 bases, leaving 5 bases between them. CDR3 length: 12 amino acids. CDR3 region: CASSPSSYEQYF. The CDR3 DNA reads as TGTGCCAGCAGCCCCAGCTCCTACGAGCAGTACTTC.

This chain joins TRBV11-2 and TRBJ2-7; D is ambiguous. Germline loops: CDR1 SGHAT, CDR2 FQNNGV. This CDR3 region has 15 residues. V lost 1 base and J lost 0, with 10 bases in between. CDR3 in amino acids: CASSLGVWSSYEQYF. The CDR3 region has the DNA TGTGCCAGCAGCTTAGGTGTATGGAGCTCCTACGAGCAGTACTTC.

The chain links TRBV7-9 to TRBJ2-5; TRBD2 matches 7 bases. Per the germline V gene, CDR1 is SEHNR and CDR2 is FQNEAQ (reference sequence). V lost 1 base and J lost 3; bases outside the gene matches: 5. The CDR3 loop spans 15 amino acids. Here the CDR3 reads CASSLVGGEKETQYF. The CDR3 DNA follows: TGTGCCAGCAGCTTAGTTGGGGGGGAAAAAGAGACCCAGTACTTC.

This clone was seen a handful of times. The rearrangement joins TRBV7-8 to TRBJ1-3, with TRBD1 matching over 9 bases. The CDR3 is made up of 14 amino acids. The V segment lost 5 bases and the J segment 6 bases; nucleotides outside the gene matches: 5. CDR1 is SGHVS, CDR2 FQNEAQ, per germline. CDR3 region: CASSRTGVENTIYF. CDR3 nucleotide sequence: TGTGCCAGCAGCCGGACAGGGGTTGAAAACACCATATATTTT.

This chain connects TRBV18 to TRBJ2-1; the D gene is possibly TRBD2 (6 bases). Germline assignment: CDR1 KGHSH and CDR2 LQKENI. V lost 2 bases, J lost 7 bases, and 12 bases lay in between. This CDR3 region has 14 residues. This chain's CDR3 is CASSPLRETNEQFF. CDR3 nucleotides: TGTGCCAGCTCACCATTACGGGAGACGAATGAGCAGTTCTTC. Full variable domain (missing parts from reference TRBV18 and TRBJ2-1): NAGVMQNPRHLVRRRGQEARLRCSPMKGHSHVYWYRQLPEEGLKFMVYLQKENIIDESGMPKERFSAEFPKEGPSILRIQQVVRGDSAAYFCASSPLRETNEQFFGPGTRLTVL.

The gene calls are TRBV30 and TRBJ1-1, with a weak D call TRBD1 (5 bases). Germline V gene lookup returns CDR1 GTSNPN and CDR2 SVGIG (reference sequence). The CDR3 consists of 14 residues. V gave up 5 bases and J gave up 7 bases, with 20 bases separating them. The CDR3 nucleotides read TGTGCCTGGCAACCGGGACTAATTGAATTTGAAGCTTTCTTT. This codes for CAWQPGLIEFEAFF.